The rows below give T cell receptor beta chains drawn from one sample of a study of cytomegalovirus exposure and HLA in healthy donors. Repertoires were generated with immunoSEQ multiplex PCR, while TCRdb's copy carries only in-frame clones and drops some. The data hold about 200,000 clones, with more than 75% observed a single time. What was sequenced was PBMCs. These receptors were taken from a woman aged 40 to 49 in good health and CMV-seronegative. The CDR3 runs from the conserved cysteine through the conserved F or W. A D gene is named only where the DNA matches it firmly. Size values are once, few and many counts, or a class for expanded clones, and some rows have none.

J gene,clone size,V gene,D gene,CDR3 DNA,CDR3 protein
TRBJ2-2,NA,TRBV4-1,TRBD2,TGCGCCAGCAGCCGGGACCCTGCCCGGGGGGGGAATACCGGGGAGCTGTTTTTT,CASSRDPARGGNTGELFF
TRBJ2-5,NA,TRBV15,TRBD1,TGTGCCACCAGCAATGGACAGGGGAGTCAAGAGACCCAGTACTTC,CATSNGQGSQETQYF
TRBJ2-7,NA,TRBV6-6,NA,TGTGCCAGCAGTTACTCTCAGGGGAAGGGCGAGCAGTACTTC,CASSYSQGKGEQYF
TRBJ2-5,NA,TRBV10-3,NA,TGTGCCATCAGTAGGGCCAGGGAAGAGACCCAGTACTTC,CAISRAREETQYF
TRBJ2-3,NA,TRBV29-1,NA,TGCAGCGTTGAACTTGGGGCTTTGGATCCAGATACGCAGTATTTT,CSVELGALDPDTQYF
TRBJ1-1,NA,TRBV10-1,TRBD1,TGCGCCAGCAGTGACACCGGGACAGGGGGCCCTGAAGCTTTCTTT,CASSDTGTGGPEAFF
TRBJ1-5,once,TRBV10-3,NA,TGTGCCATCAGTGATCCGGGAACAAATCAGCCCCAGCATTTT,CAISDPGTNQPQHF
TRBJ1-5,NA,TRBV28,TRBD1,TGTGCCAGCAATGCCGGGACAGAGAGCAATCAGCCCCAGCATTTT,CASNAGTESNQPQHF
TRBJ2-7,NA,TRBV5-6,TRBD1,TGTGCCAGCAGCATGACAGGGTTTCCCTACGAGCAGTACTTC,CASSMTGFPYEQYF
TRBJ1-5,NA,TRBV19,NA,TGTGCCAGTAGTATACCAGGGAGGAGCAATCAGCCCCAGCATTTT,CASSIPGRSNQPQHF
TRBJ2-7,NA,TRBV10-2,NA,TGCGCCAGCAGGGCTAGGGGCCTCTACGAGCAGTACTTC,CASRARGLYEQYF
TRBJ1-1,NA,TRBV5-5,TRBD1,TGTGCCAGCAGCTTACAACAGGGGGGAAACACTGAAGCTTTCTTT,CASSLQQGGNTEAFF
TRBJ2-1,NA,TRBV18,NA,TGTGCCAGCTCACCTCAGGCCGAGCAGTTCTTC,CASSPQAEQFF
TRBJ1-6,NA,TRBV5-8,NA,TGTGCCAGCAGCTTTACCAGTTCACCCCTCCACTTT,CASSFTSSPLHF
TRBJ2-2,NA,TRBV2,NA,TGTGCCAGCAGGAGGGGGGGCCAACGAAACACCGGGGAGCTGTTTTTT,CASRRGGQRNTGELFF
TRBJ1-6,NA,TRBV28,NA,TGTGCCAGCTCCCCCGGGGGGTATAATTCACCCCTCCACTTT,CASSPGGYNSPLHF
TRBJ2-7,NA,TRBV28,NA,TGTGCCAGCAGTTCGGACTTGACGTACGAGCAGTACTTC,CASSSDLTYEQYF
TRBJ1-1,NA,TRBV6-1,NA,TGTGCCAGCAGATCCGGGCCAAGGGGTTTCTTT,CASRSGPRGFF